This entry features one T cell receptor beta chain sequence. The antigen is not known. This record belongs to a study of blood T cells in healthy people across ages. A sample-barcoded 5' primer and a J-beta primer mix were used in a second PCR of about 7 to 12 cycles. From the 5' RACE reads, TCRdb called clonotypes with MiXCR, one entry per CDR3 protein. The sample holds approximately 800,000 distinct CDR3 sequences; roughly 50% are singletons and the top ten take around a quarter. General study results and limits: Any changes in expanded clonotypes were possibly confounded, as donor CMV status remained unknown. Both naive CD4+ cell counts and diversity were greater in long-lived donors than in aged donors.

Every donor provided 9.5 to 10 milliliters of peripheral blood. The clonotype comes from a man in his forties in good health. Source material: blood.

The CDR3 nucleotides are TGCGCCAGCAGCCAGGAGACCCCCGTCGGACAGGGGACTTCAGATACGCAGTATTTT. Amino acid sequence: CASSQETPVGQGTSDTQYF. The chain employs TRBV4-3 and TRBJ2-3; TRBD1 matches at 9 bases. Germline V gives CDR1 LGHNA, CDR2 YSLEER. V lost 3 bases, J lost 4 bases, and 17 bases stayed unmatched. This CDR3 contains 19 residues.